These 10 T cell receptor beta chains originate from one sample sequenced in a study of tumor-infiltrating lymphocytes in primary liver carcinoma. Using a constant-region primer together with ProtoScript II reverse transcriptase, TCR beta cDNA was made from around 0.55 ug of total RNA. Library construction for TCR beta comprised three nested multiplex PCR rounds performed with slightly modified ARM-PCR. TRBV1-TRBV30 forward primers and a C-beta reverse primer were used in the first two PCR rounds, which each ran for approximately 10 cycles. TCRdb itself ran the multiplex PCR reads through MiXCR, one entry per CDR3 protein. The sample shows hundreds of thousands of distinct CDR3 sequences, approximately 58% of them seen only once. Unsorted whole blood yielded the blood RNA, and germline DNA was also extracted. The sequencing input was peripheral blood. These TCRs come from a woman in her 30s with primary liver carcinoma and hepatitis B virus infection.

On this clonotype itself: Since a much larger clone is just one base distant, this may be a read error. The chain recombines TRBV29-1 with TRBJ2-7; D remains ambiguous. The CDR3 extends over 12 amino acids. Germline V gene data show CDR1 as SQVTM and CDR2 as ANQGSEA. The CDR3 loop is CSVAQVNYGQYF. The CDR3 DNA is TGCAGCGTTGCCCAGGTTAACTACGGGCAGTACTTC.

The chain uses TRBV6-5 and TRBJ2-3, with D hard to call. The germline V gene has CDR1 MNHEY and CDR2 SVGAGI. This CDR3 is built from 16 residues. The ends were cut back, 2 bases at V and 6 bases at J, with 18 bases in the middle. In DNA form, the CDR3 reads TGTGCCAGCAGTTACGTTTACCAGACGGGCTTCGATACGCAGTATTTT. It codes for CASSYVYQTGFDTQYF.

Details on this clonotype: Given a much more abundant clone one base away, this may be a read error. The CDR3 protein is CSIGGIEQFF. CDR3 DNA sequence: TGCAGCATAGGGGGGATAGAACAGTTCTTC. The chain combines TRBV29-1 with TRBJ2-1; possibly TRBD1 or TRBD2 for D (6 bases each). Trimming took 8 bases from V and 13 from J, leaving 15 bases between them. The germline CDR1 and CDR2 sequences are SQVTM and ANQGSEA. CDR3 size: 10 residues.

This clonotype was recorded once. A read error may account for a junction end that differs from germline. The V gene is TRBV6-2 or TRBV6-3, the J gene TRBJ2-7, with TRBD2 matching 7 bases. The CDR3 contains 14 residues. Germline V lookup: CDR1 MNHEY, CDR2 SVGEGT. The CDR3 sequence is CASSMTSGTYERYF. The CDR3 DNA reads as TGTGCCAGCAGCATGACGAGCGGGACCTACGAGCGGTACTTC.

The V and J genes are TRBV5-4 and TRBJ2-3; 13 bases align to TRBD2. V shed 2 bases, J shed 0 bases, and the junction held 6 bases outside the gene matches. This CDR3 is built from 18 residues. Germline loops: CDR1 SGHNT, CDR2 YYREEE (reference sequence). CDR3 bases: TGTGCCAGCAGCTTACCGGGACTAGCGGGATACAGCACAGATACGCAGTATTTT. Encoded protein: CASSLPGLAGYSTDTQYF.

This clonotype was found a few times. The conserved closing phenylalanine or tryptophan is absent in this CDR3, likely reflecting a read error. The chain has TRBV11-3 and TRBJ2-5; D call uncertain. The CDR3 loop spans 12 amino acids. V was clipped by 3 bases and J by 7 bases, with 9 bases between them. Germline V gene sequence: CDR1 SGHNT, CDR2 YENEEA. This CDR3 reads CASSLGTRTQYS. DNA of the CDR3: TGTGCCAGCAGCTTGGGTACCCGGACCCAGTACTCC.

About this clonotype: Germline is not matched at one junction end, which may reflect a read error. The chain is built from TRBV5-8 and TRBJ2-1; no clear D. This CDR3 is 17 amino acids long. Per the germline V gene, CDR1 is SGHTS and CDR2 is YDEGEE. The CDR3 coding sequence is TGTGCCAGCGTATCCCCCGGTACTTTCCGCTCCTACCATGAGCAGTTCTTC. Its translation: CASVSPGTFRSYHEQFF.

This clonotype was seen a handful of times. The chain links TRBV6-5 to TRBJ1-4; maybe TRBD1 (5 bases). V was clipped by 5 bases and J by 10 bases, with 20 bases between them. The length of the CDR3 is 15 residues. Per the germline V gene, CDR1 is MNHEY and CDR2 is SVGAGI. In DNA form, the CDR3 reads TGTGCCAGCAGTCCACTCTTGGGGGGTTCTGGAAAACTGTTTTTT. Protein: CASSPLLGGSGKLFF.

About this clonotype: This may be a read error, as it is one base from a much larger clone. The CDR3: CASSPGAGGVGELFF. In DNA form, the CDR3 reads TGCGCCAGCAGCCCTGGGGCAGGGGGCGTCGGGGAGCTGTTTTTT. The chain employs TRBV4-1 and TRBJ2-2; TRBD1 agrees at 8 bases. J gave up 7 bases and V 4 bases, and 8 bases lay outside the gene matches. This CDR3 region has 15 residues. In germline, CDR1 is MGHRA, CDR2 YSYEKL.

CDR3 sequence (DNA): TGTGCCAGCAGCCCTGCCGGGGGGGGAATCTACGAGCAGTACTTC. Translating gives CASSPAGGGIYEQYF. The gene calls are TRBV28 and TRBJ2-7; 8 positions agree with TRBD2. The germline V gene has CDR1 MDHEN and CDR2 SYDVKM. The length of the CDR3 is 15 residues. J gave up 3 bases and V 6 bases, and 10 bases lay outside the gene matches.